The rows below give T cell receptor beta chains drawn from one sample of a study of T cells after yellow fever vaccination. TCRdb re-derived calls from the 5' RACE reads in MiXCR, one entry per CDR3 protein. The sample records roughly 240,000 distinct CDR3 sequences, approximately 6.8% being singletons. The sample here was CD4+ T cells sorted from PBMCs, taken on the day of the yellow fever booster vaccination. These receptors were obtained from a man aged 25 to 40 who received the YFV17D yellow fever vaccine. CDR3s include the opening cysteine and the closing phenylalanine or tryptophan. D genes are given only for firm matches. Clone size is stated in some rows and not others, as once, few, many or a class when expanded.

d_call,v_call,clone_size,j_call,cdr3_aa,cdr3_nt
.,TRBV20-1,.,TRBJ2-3,CSARFNTDTQYF,TGCAGTGCTAGGTTTAACACAGATACGCAGTATTTT
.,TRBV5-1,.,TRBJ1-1,CASSATTGNTEAFF,TGCGCCAGCAGCGCAACGACAGGGAACACTGAAGCTTTCTTT
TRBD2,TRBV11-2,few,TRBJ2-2,CASSLVVRSGSRATGELFF,TGTGCCAGCAGCTTAGTAGTCAGGAGCGGGAGTAGGGCCACCGGGGAGCTGTTTTTT
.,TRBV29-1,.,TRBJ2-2,CSGVTPPRGGRPGTGELFF,TGCAGCGGGGTGACCCCGCCCCGTGGCGGGCGCCCAGGAACCGGGGAGCTGTTTTTT
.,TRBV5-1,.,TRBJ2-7,CASSPVLRGYEQYF,TGCGCCAGCAGCCCCGTCCTAAGGGGCTACGAGCAGTACTTC
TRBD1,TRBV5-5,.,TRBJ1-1,CASSFDGTGYAEAFF,TGTGCCAGCAGCTTTGACGGGACAGGATACGCTGAAGCTTTCTTT
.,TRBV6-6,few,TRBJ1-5,CASKGGTQPQHF,TGTGCCAGCAAGGGGGGCACTCAGCCCCAGCATTTT
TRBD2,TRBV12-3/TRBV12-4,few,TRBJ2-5,CASSRGLAGIQETQYF,TGTGCCAGCAGTCGCGGACTAGCGGGTATCCAAGAGACCCAGTACTTC
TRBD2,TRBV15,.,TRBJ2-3,CATSRDGSGRRTDTQYF,TGTGCCACCAGCAGAGACGGAAGCGGGAGGCGCACAGATACGCAGTATTTT
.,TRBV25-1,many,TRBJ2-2,CASRNSANTGELFF,TGTGCCAGCAGGAACAGCGCGAACACCGGGGAGCTGTTTTTT
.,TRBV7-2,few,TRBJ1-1,CASSAHRSMNTEAFF,TGTGCCAGCAGCGCGCATCGGTCAATGAACACTGAAGCTTTCTTT
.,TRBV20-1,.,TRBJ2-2,CSARGRRERNTGELFF,TGCAGTGCTAGAGGGCGGCGGGAACGGAACACCGGGGAGCTGTTTTTT
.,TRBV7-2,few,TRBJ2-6,CASSLAAGGSPGANVLTF,TGTGCCAGCAGCTTAGCCGCTGGGGGGTCCCCTGGGGCCAACGTCCTGACTTTC
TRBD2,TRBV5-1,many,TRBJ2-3,CASSSQGLAADTQYF,TGCGCCAGCAGCTCCCAAGGACTAGCGGCAGATACGCAGTATTTT
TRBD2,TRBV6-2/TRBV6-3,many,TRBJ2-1,CASSYSGLAGGPGNEQFF,TGTGCCAGCAGTTATTCAGGACTAGCGGGAGGGCCCGGCAATGAGCAGTTCTTC
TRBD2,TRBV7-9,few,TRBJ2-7,CATGRGSYEQYF,TGTGCCACCGGGAGGGGGTCCTACGAGCAGTACTTC
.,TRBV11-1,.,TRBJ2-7,CASSLAGPDWARGSYEQYF,TGTGCCAGCAGCTTAGCAGGTCCCGATTGGGCTAGGGGTTCCTACGAGCAGTACTTC
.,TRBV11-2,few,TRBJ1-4,CASSLSRSGEKLFF,TGTGCCAGCAGCTTAAGTCGAAGCGGTGAAAAACTGTTTTTT
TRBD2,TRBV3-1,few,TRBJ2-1,CASSQVGGYEQFF,TGTGCCAGCAGCCAGGTGGGGGGGTATGAGCAGTTCTTC
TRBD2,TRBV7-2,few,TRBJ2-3,CASSLAAGRPDTQYF,TGTGCCAGCAGCTTAGCGGCCGGGAGGCCCGATACGCAGTATTTT
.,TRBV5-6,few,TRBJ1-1,CASSTDRRTEAFF,TGTGCCAGCAGCACTGACAGGCGGACTGAAGCTTTCTTT
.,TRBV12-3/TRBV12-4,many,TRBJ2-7,CASSFAGSYEQYF,TGTGCCAGCAGTTTTGCCGGATCCTACGAGCAGTACTTC